The TCR beta chain under discussion was sequenced for a study of blood T cell repertoires in COVID-19. The CDR3 has 17 amino acids. V was pared by 3 bases and J by 8 bases, with 13 bases of the junction left unmatched. The germline V gene encodes CDR1 KGHSH and CDR2 LQKENI. The method was immunoSEQ multiplex PCR; TCRdb's version includes in-frame clones alone and lacks a portion of them. This sample has some 150,000 clones, with about 88% found just once. The sequence was obtained from a woman of 80 years or more in a cohort sampled during active or convalescent COVID-19. The sequenced sample was peripheral blood. This chain connects TRBV18 to TRBJ1-5; TRBD1 matches 10 bases. CDR3 sequence (DNA): TGTGCCAGCTCACCTTTTCCCGGGACAGGGGTTGGGAAGCCCCAGCATTTT. Translated: CASSPFPGTGVGKPQHF.